This TCR beta chain was identified during a study of CD8 T cells in Susac syndrome. Reverse transcription of roughly 0.5 to 1 ug RNA was carried out with random hexamers. An immunoSEQ multiplex PCR amplified TCR beta CDR3 over 54 Vbeta and 13 Jbeta. TCRdb independently ran MiXCR on the immunoSEQ multiplex PCR reads; one entry per CDR3 protein. The data show 120,000 or so distinct CDR3 sequences, about 95% seen once. From blood CD8+ and CD4+ T cells, the TCR beta chain was sequenced. Controls comprised healthy donors matched for age and sex. Sequencing was carried out using CD4+ T cells from PBMCs. The clonotype comes from a human donor in good health.

CDR3 amino acids: CASSPSGVEAFF. For the CDR3, the DNA is TGTGCCAGCAGCCCGTCGGGGGTTGAAGCTTTCTTT. The V call is TRBV3-1, the J call TRBJ1-1, with D maybe TRBD1 (5 bases). The germline gives CDR1 LGHDT, CDR2 YNNKEL (reference sequence). The CDR3 runs to 12 residues. Trimming removed 4 bases at V and 7 bases at J, with 10 bases between.